This T cell receptor beta chain was sequenced in a study of T cell changes during pregnancy in multiple sclerosis. TCRdb's copy holds only in-frame clones and misses some; the assay was immunoSEQ multiplex PCR. The sample consists of about 130,000 clones, less than 97% of them appearing once. The CDR3 is 14 residues long. CDR1 and CDR2 from the germline V gene are SGHRS and YFSETQ. V trimming: 3 bases; J trimming: 0 bases; junction bases outside the gene matches: 3. The chain uses TRBV5-1 and TRBJ2-7; 7 nucleotides match TRBD1. The source material was peripheral blood, sampled after pregnancy. This receptor was identified in a female donor with multiple sclerosis, enrolled in a pregnancy study. The CDR3: CASSSTGFSYEQYF. The CDR3 DNA sequence: TGCGCCAGCAGCTCGACAGGGTTCTCCTACGAGCAGTACTTC.